This T cell receptor beta chain came from a study of human T cells and chemical hapten exposure. About the research overall: On the upper back, patch tests were applied with 0.01% DPC and read at 6 days. Study-level points and caveats: Donors in the study had alopecia, meaning their immune response may differ from healthy people's.

In the authors' workflow: Sample TCR counts, which ranged from 23,224 to 690,600, had a median of around 93,000. TCRdb called the RACE reads again in MiXCR, with one record for every CDR3 protein. These V and J calls originate from TCRdb's pipeline instead of the authors' own analysis. The data show about 120,000 distinct CDR3 sequences, 9.5% to 13% seen once. There are a few counts of this clonotype. Its specificity is not known. V lost 1 base, J lost 0 bases, and 12 bases lay in between. Germline V gene data show CDR1 as KGHSY and CDR2 as FQNENV. CDR3 length equals 16 residues. The time point denotes: patch test 1, 2 weeks after DPC sensitization. The treatment was: therapeutic diphenylcyclopropenone sensitization with weekly scalp DPC.

The sample here was whole blood, taken in connection with sensitization to the hapten diphenylcyclopropenone (DPC). The chain has TRBV16 and TRBJ1-1; D may be TRBD1 (5 bases). The TCR originated in a woman aged 50 to 60 with alopecia areata. Some clones in this sample may be carry-over from other donors' samples. The CDR3 here is CASSQWGPAMNTEAFF. The CDR3 DNA is TGTGCCAGCAGCCAATGGGGCCCAGCCATGAACACTGAAGCTTTCTTT. Full variable domain (rest looked up from reference TRBV16 and TRBJ1-1): GEEVAQTPKHLVRGEGQKAKLYCAPIKGHSYVFWYQQVLKNEFKFLISFQNENVFDETGMPKERFSAKCLPNSPCSLEIQATKLEDSAVYFCASSQWGPAMNTEAFFGQGTRLTVV.